This T cell receptor beta chain was obtained from a study of T cell responses to AZD1222 COVID-19 vaccine (dated by TCRdb to the early 2020s). At the level of the whole study: Because spike-specific TCR depth and breadth did not differ between the two schedules, AZD1222 recipients who got a second dose at roughly 4 weeks were pooled with those who got a second dose at roughly 12 weeks. A total of approximately 240 trial participants underwent TCR sequencing, of whom nearly 210 had received two doses of AZD1222 and some 25 had received two doses of the MenACWY control vaccine. Trial participants were enrolled into age subgroups of 18-55, 56-69 and 70-plus years, which contained 148, 28 and 57 TCR-sequenced participants, respectively. The paper as a whole reports these results and caveats: Conclusions about previously exposed vaccinees are limited because only a handful of AZD1222 recipients were SARS-CoV-2 seropositive at baseline. Nearly half of unique spike-specific TCRs reportedly recognized epitopes outside regions mutated in the B.1.351 and B.1.1.7 variants. The 56-69-year group was small, and its depth increase did not reach significance, likely because of low power. Spike-specific TCR breadth and depth rose significantly after two AZD1222 doses compared with day 0 and with MenACWY recipients. Because no samples from the day 14 peak response were available, repertoires could be characterized only after the peak T cell response. Participants were mostly white British and included more females than males, and it was suggested by the authors that clonal diversity may have been underestimated. The vaccine-associated CD4 TCRs covered the entire spike protein, and the dominant responses fell in regions 160-218 and 743-854.

The CDR3 regions of human TCRbeta chains were subjected to immunosequencing. The authors' analysis ran thus. TCRs in the repertoires were matched against a reference library of SARS-CoV-2-specific TCRs that had been generated with the MIRA antigen-specificity platform. Breadth was defined as the fraction of unique TCRs that were SARS-CoV-2-associated. Depth was defined as the fraction of total T cells that were SARS-CoV-2-associated. Using the MIRA data, every spike-specific TCR was mapped to the spike region that the TCR reacted to and assigned to either a CD4 or a CD8 class. Log10-transformed breadth and depth values were compared by one-way ANOVA with Sidak's multiple comparisons tests. TCRdb re-hosts the immuneACCESS table, in-frame sequences only. Its copies lack some clones; in the studies checked, an unresolved V gene accounts for under half of them, and the cause for the rest is not known. V, J and clone size are those of that table, while D and trimming were read from the DNA. For this sample the table gives around 100,000 clones, of which 88% were detected only once. In total, the top ten clones hold about 1.8% of the sample.

The sample's time point label, decoded: baseline before first vaccination. Samples from vaccinated people were obtained from the UK trials COV001 and COV002, which included a single-blind randomized controlled phase 2/3 trial of AZD1222 (ChAdOx1 nCoV-19) in healthy adults. For TCRbeta chain sequencing, PBMC samples from trial participants were taken at day 0 and at day 28 after the second dose. Regarding this clone: The target of this receptor is not known. Base qualities are not recorded, but no much larger clone differs from it by a single base.

Reading from cysteine to phenylalanine, the CDR3 counts 17 amino acids. Only the CDR3 DNA stays, 51 bases, in frame from base 1. CDR1 and CDR2 (SGHVS, FQNEAQ) derive from the germline V gene. The junction shows trimming of 1 base on V and 4 bases on J, plus 17 bases between the germline ends. Recombination connected TRBV7-8 to TRBJ2-1; the D segment could be TRBD2, given 6 matching bases. The TCR originated in an adult in good health. This specimen consisted of peripheral blood, obtained on day 0 of AZD1222 vaccination. The CDR3 loop reads CASSLVATGVKYNEQFF. The nucleotides read TGTGCCAGCAGCTTAGTTGCTACGGGGGTGAAGTACAATGAGCAGTTCTTC.